This paragraph covers one T cell receptor beta chain sequence. Trimming took off 0 bases at V and 8 bases at J, with 16 bases between the two ends. This CDR3 spans 15 amino acids. Per germline, CDR1 SGHNT and CDR2 YENEEA. This sample is part of a study of blood T cell repertoires in COVID-19. Profiled with immunoSEQ multiplex PCR; TCRdb holds only in-frame clones, not every one. The data hold 20,000 to 30,000 clones, with roughly nine tenths observed a single time. The J gene is TRBJ1-2, the V gene TRBV11-3; tentative D call: TRBD1 (6 bases). This TCR was recovered from a man aged 50 to 59 with active COVID-19. Sequencing was carried out using peripheral blood. This chain's CDR3 is CASSLDSQGPGGYTF. In nucleotides, the CDR3 is TGTGCCAGCAGCTTAGATTCTCAGGGGCCGGGCGGCTACACCTTC.